The 24 T cell receptor beta chains below come from one sample, sequenced in a study of T cells in localized non-small cell lung cancer. Here immunoSEQ multiplex PCR was the method, and the copy in TCRdb shows in-frame clones only, minus some. The sample includes around 78,000 clones, approximately 90% seen only once; the top ten take about 20%. Source: peripheral blood, taken before any cancer treatment. These receptor sequences come from a woman between 35 and 75 years old with stage I squamous cell lung carcinoma.

The chain links TRBV5-1 to TRBJ1-3; TRBD1 matches 8 bases. The CDR3 is 13 residues long. CDR1 is SGHRS, CDR2 YFSETQ, per germline. Trimming removed 6 bases from V and 15 bases from J; junction bases left unmatched: 14. CDR3 in DNA: TGCGCCAGCACGAGCGACAGGGGCGCGAGGTCATATTTT. As protein: CASTSDRGARSYF.

This clone was seen only once. This chain links TRBV19 with TRBJ2-7, with a tentative D call TRBD1 (6 bases). This CDR3 has 21 residues. The ends were cut back, 3 bases at V and 7 bases at J, with 37 bases in the middle. Germline V gene sequence: CDR1 LNHDA, CDR2 SQIVND (reference sequence). The CDR3 loop reads CASSIGRLQGWTNHERQEQYF. Written as DNA, the CDR3 is TGTGCCAGTAGTATTGGGCGCTTACAGGGTTGGACCAACCACGAGAGACAAGAGCAGTACTTC.

The rearrangement links TRBV7-6 to TRBJ2-3; possibly TRBD2 for D (5 bases). Germline CDR1 SGHVS, CDR2 FNYEAQ. This CDR3 region has 16 residues. Trimming shortened V by 1 base and J by 0 bases, and 11 bases separated the two germline ends. The DNA for the CDR3 is TGTGCCAGCAGCTTAGTACTAAGCGGAAGCACAGATACGCAGTATTTT. Translated: CASSLVLSGSTDTQYF. Together with reference TRBV7-6 and TRBJ2-3, the CDR3 gives the full variable domain: GAGVSQSPRYKVTKRGQDVALRCDPISGHVSLYWYRQALGQGPEFLTYFNYEAQQDKSGLPNDRFSAERPEGSISTLTIQRTEQRDSAMYRCASSLVLSGSTDTQYFGPGTRLTVL.

The chain combines TRBV5-6 with TRBJ1-2; TRBD1 might be the D (5 bases). The CDR3 extends over 14 amino acids. V lost 4 bases, J lost 1 base, and 11 bases lay in between. Germline CDR1 and CDR2: SGHDT and YYEEEE. The CDR3 region is CASSLGTVNYGYTF. The CDR3 bases are TGTGCCAGCAGCCTGGGGACGGTTAACTATGGCTACACCTTC.

CDR3 sequence: CASSLDGTYNEQFF. In nucleotides, the CDR3 is TGCGCCAGCAGCTTGGACGGAACCTACAATGAGCAGTTCTTC. The chain links TRBV5-1 to TRBJ2-1; no clear D gene. The germline gives CDR1 SGHRS, CDR2 YFSETQ. V lost 0 bases and J 2 bases, leaving 6 bases between the germline ends. CDR3 length: 14 amino acids.

V usage is TRBV28 and J usage is TRBJ2-1, with D possibly matching TRBD2 (9 bases). V lost 7 bases and J lost 8, with 27 bases in between. The germline CDR1 and CDR2 sequences are MDHEN and SYDVKM. This CDR3 has 17 residues. CDR3 DNA: TGTGCCAGCACCCCAGGGGGCGGGGGGGCCGTAGGGTATGAGCAGTTCTTC. Its translation: CASTPGGGGAVGYEQFF.

This sequence joins TRBV6-6 and TRBJ2-3; D ambiguous. Germline values: CDR1 MNHNY, CDR2 SVGAGI (reference sequence). Between the trimmed V and J ends, which lost 4 bases and 3 bases, there was a span of 5 bases. The CDR3 contains 12 residues. The CDR3 sequence: CASSSPTDTQYF. In DNA, the CDR3 is TGTGCCAGCAGTTCCCCTACAGATACGCAGTATTTT.

The genes are TRBV5-1 and TRBJ2-5; D assignment may be TRBD1 or TRBD2 (6 bases each). V was pared by 4 bases and J by 0 bases, with 10 bases between. This CDR3 is 14 amino acids long. Per the germline V gene, CDR1 is SGHRS and CDR2 is YFSETQ. The CDR3 coding sequence is TGCGCCAGCAGCCGGGGGCAGTACCAAGAGACCCAGTACTTC. Translated: CASSRGQYQETQYF.

The chain has TRBV27 and TRBJ2-2; the D gene is possibly TRBD1 (5 bases). Germline V gives CDR1 MNHEY, CDR2 SMNVEV (reference sequence). V lost 6 bases, J lost 1 base, and 9 bases lay in between. The CDR3 extends over 14 amino acids. The CDR3 DNA follows: TGTGCCAGCAGCAGGGCAGGGAACACCGGGGAGCTGTTTTTT. Translating it yields CASSRAGNTGELFF.

This clone has only one observation. This rearrangement joins TRBV7-6 to TRBJ1-2, with D unclear. The CDR3 runs to 13 residues. Germline V lookup: CDR1 SGHVS, CDR2 FNYEAQ. V was clipped by 5 bases and J by 4 bases, with 11 bases between them. The CDR3 sequence: CASSRGPGYGYTF. As DNA, the CDR3 is TGTGCCAGCAGCAGAGGACCAGGCTATGGCTACACCTTC.

V and J are TRBV6-5 and TRBJ1-1, with D perhaps matching TRBD1 (5 bases). CDR1 is MNHEY, CDR2 SVGAGI, per germline. V lost 2 bases and J 8 bases, leaving 15 bases between the germline ends. The length of the CDR3 is 14 residues. CDR3 residues: CASSYTRAISEAFF. The CDR3 DNA is TGTGCCAGCAGTTACACCAGGGCCATTAGCGAAGCTTTCTTT.

The chain has TRBV30 and TRBJ1-2, with D perhaps matching TRBD1 (6 bases). Trimming pared 0 bases from V and 8 bases from J, leaving 13 bases between. Germline lookup yields CDR1 GTSNPN and CDR2 SVGIG (reference sequence). The length of the CDR3 is 13 residues. Written as DNA, the CDR3 is TGTGCCTGGAGTGTGGGAAGGGGGGGAGGCTACACCTTC. Its translation: CAWSVGRGGGYTF.

This clone was seen once. The chain couples TRBV29-1 to TRBJ2-7, with a weak D call TRBD2 (6 bases). The germline gives CDR1 SQVTM, CDR2 ANQGSEA. V lost 4 bases and J lost 7, with 14 bases in between. This CDR3 has 12 amino acids. CDR3 loop: CSVGPTGVEQYF. DNA of the CDR3: TGCAGCGTTGGGCCCACGGGGGTTGAGCAGTACTTC.

This chain connects TRBV27 to TRBJ1-5, with D tentatively TRBD1 (5 bases). The CDR3 is 14 amino acids. Germline V gene data show CDR1 as MNHEY and CDR2 as SMNVEV (reference sequence). V was trimmed by 7 bases and J by 6 bases, leaving 16 bases between them. CDR3 region: CASTRDFGGQPQHF. CDR3 nucleotide sequence: TGTGCCAGCACCCGGGACTTCGGAGGTCAGCCCCAGCATTTT.

The chain recombines TRBV4-1 with TRBJ2-3; D is ambiguous. V was shortened by 5 bases and J by 6 bases, with 12 bases between the two germline ends. The germline V gene encodes CDR1 MGHRA and CDR2 YSYEKL. CDR3 length: 13 amino acids. The CDR3 coding sequence is TGCGCCAGCAGCTCCCGACGGCCCGATACGCAGTATTTT. Translation gives CASSSRRPDTQYF.

The chain combines TRBV15 with TRBJ1-6; weak D call: TRBD1 (5 bases). This CDR3 has 14 amino acids. The germline CDR1 and CDR2 sequences are LNHNV and YYDKDF (reference sequence). Trimming removed 1 base from V and 11 bases from J, with 12 bases in between. The CDR3 DNA follows: TGTGCCACCAGCAGAGGTGGGGGTGGCCCACCCCTCCACTTT. Its translation is CATSRGGGGPPLHF.

J is TRBJ1-1 and V is TRBV29-1; D unclear. Trimming removed 5 bases at V and 4 bases at J, with 29 bases between. The CDR3 is 18 amino acids. Germline V gene lookup returns CDR1 SQVTM and CDR2 ANQGSEA. This CDR3 is CSVSPLGNYAEWGTEAFF. The CDR3 DNA reads TGCAGCGTTTCGCCTTTGGGGAACTACGCCGAATGGGGCACTGAAGCTTTCTTT.

The V and J genes are TRBV11-2 and TRBJ2-5; D tentatively reads TRBD1 or TRBD2 (5 bases each). Deletions cut 2 bases from V and 4 bases from J, with 14 bases between. The CDR3 extends over 15 amino acids. Germline lookup yields CDR1 SGHAT and CDR2 FQNNGV. The CDR3 here is CASSLSNEGRETQYF. The CDR3 nucleotides read TGTGCCAGCAGCTTATCCAATGAGGGACGAGAGACCCAGTACTTC.

The sample holds one count of this clone. The chain has TRBV6-5 and TRBJ2-7, with TRBD2 matching over 15 bases. The V gene's germline CDR1 is MNHEY and CDR2 SVGAGI. The CDR3 is made up of 15 amino acids. The junction had 2 bases not matched to a gene; V was cut back by 4 bases and J by 4 bases. The CDR3 DNA reads as TGTGCCAGCAGTTCAGGGACTAGCGGGAGGTACGAGCAGTACTTC. Encoded protein: CASSSGTSGRYEQYF.

The V call is TRBV10-3, the J call TRBJ1-2, with D perhaps matching TRBD1 (5 bases). This CDR3 has 15 amino acids. Germline assignment: CDR1 ENHRY and CDR2 SYGVKD. V shed 4 bases and J shed 4 bases, with 16 bases lying between them. The DNA for the CDR3 is TGTGCCATCAGTGTAAGCTCAGGGTTAACCTATGGCTACACCTTC. Translation gives CAISVSSGLTYGYTF.

This chain joins TRBV19 and TRBJ2-7; D possibly matches TRBD1 or TRBD2 (5 bases each). The CDR3 has 16 residues. Between the trimmed V and J ends, which lost 6 bases and 5 bases, there was a span of 23 bases. The germline CDR1 and CDR2 sequences are LNHDA and SQIVND (reference sequence). CDR3 region: CASRRYRDDGRNEQYF. CDR3 DNA: TGTGCCAGTAGGCGGTACCGGGACGACGGAAGGAACGAGCAGTACTTC.

The genes are TRBV12-5 and TRBJ1-6, with D maybe TRBD1 (6 bases). The CDR3 loop spans 16 amino acids. With 4 bases removed from V and 10 bases from J, the gap between germline ends came to 20 bases. Germline assignment: CDR1 LGHNT and CDR2 FRNRAP. CDR3 in DNA: TGTGCTAGTGGTTCCTCCACAGGGCCGGCGAGCTCACCCCTCCACTTT. Translation: CASGSSTGPASSPLHF.

The chain combines TRBV19 with TRBJ1-5; 9 bases agree with TRBD1. The germline CDR1 and CDR2 sequences are LNHDA and SQIVND (reference sequence). Trimming cost V 4 bases and J 3 bases; bases outside gene matches: 7. This CDR3 has 16 amino acids. CDR3 protein: CASSSRQGGLNQPQHF. For the CDR3, the DNA is TGTGCCAGTAGTAGCCGACAGGGGGGCCTCAATCAGCCCCAGCATTTT.

The chain recombines TRBV4-1 with TRBJ1-5; perhaps TRBD1 as D (5 bases). Germline lookup yields CDR1 MGHRA and CDR2 YSYEKL. V lost 0 bases to trimming and J lost 7 bases, with 13 bases between them. This CDR3 is built from 15 residues. DNA of the CDR3: TGCGCCAGCAGCCAAGAAAGCCGGGGGGGACAGCCCCAGCATTTT. Its protein product is CASSQESRGGQPQHF.